These T cell receptor beta chains were read from a single sample in a study of T cells in Graves' hyperthyroidism and ophthalmopathy. TCRdb independently ran MiXCR on the multiplex PCR reads; one entry per CDR3 protein. The table records hundreds of thousands of distinct CDR3 sequences, 13% to 15% of them present only once. Material: blood. The receptors were sampled from a woman aged 45-60 years with Graves' ophthalmopathy. Both conserved end residues are part of each CDR3. Each record gives: V gene, J gene, D gene, clone size, CDR3 DNA, CDR3 protein. The D gene is left open where the match is weak. Not every row has a clone size; where given, it reads once, few, many or a size class.

v_call: TRBV15
j_call: TRBJ2-7
d_call: TRBD1
clone_size: many
cdr3_nt: TGTGCCACCAGCCGGTACGCCCCAGGGGGCTCCGAGCAGTACTTC
cdr3_aa: CATSRYAPGGSEQYF

v_call: TRBV11-3
j_call: TRBJ2-3
d_call: TRBD2
clone_size: NA
cdr3_nt: TGTGCCAGCAGCTCCAGACTAGCGGGTTACACAGATACGCAGTATTTT
cdr3_aa: CASSSRLAGYTDTQYF

v_call: TRBV3-1
j_call: TRBJ1-2
d_call: NA
clone_size: NA
cdr3_nt: TGTGCCAGCAGCCGTAGGCTGGGGGGTGGGGATGGCTACACCTTC
cdr3_aa: CASSRRLGGGDGYTF

v_call: TRBV12-3/TRBV12-4
j_call: TRBJ2-7
d_call: TRBD1
clone_size: many
cdr3_nt: TGTGCCAGCAGCGAGAAGACAGGGGGCGACGAGCAGTACTTC
cdr3_aa: CASSEKTGGDEQYF

v_call: TRBV7-2
j_call: TRBJ1-5
d_call: TRBD1
clone_size: NA
cdr3_nt: TGTGCCAGCAGCCACCGGGACAGGTATCAGCCCCAGCATTTT
cdr3_aa: CASSHRDRYQPQHF

v_call: TRBV20-1
j_call: TRBJ2-1
d_call: TRBD2
clone_size: many
cdr3_nt: TGCAGTGCTACTGGGGGAGGGGACTCCTACAATGAGCAGTTCTTC
cdr3_aa: CSATGGGDSYNEQFF

v_call: TRBV27
j_call: TRBJ1-2
d_call: NA
clone_size: few
cdr3_nt: TGTGCCAGCAGTTTATCTAGCGACAACTATGGCTACACCTTC
cdr3_aa: CASSLSSDNYGYTF

v_call: TRBV11-2
j_call: TRBJ1-1
d_call: TRBD1
clone_size: many
cdr3_nt: TGTGCCAGCAGCTTGGGACAGGGATTCGTGAGCACTGAAGCTTTCTTT
cdr3_aa: CASSLGQGFVSTEAFF

v_call: TRBV7-8
j_call: TRBJ2-7
d_call: TRBD1
clone_size: many
cdr3_nt: TGTGCCAGCAGCGCAGGACAGGGTCACTACGAGCAGTACTTC
cdr3_aa: CASSAGQGHYEQYF

v_call: TRBV6-1
j_call: TRBJ2-7
d_call: TRBD1
clone_size: many
cdr3_nt: TGTGCCAGCAGTGCGGGACAGACCTACGAGCAGTACTTC
cdr3_aa: CASSAGQTYEQYF

v_call: TRBV20-1
j_call: TRBJ2-1
d_call: NA
clone_size: many
cdr3_nt: TGCAGTGCTAGAGATTTAAACAGGGCTTACAATGAGCAGTTCTTC
cdr3_aa: CSARDLNRAYNEQFF

v_call: TRBV7-9
j_call: TRBJ2-7
d_call: NA
clone_size: few
cdr3_nt: TGTGCCAGCAGTTCTCCCCCGCACGGGACGGAAATTTACGAGCAGTACTTC
cdr3_aa: CASSSPPHGTEIYEQYF

v_call: TRBV5-1
j_call: TRBJ2-3
d_call: TRBD1
clone_size: many
cdr3_nt: TGCGCCAGCAGCTTGGGCGACAGGGGATGGACAGATACGCAGTATTTT
cdr3_aa: CASSLGDRGWTDTQYF

v_call: TRBV5-1
j_call: TRBJ1-2
d_call: TRBD1
clone_size: many
cdr3_nt: TGCGCCAGCAGCTACCGGGACAGCGGCAATGGCTACACCTTC
cdr3_aa: CASSYRDSGNGYTF

v_call: TRBV19
j_call: TRBJ2-3
d_call: NA
clone_size: NA
cdr3_nt: TGTGCCAGTAGTTATGCTAGCACAGATACGCAGTATTTT
cdr3_aa: CASSYASTDTQYF

v_call: TRBV12-3/TRBV12-4
j_call: TRBJ2-5
d_call: NA
clone_size: many
cdr3_nt: TGTGCCAGCAGCAAAGAGACGGTTACTGAGACCCAGTACTTC
cdr3_aa: CASSKETVTETQYF

v_call: TRBV10-3
j_call: TRBJ2-1
d_call: TRBD2
clone_size: NA
cdr3_nt: TGTGCCATCTTGCTAGCGGTAGTCTCCTACAATGAGCAGTTCTTC
cdr3_aa: CAILLAVVSYNEQFF

v_call: TRBV28
j_call: TRBJ2-7
d_call: TRBD2
clone_size: many
cdr3_nt: TGTGCCAGCAGTTCGAGCGGGAGGGCCCCCTACGAGCAGTACTTC
cdr3_aa: CASSSSGRAPYEQYF

v_call: TRBV7-2
j_call: TRBJ2-7
d_call: NA
clone_size: many
cdr3_nt: TGTGCCAGCAGCTTAGGGACCACAGGGTACCTCAACGAGCAGTACTTC
cdr3_aa: CASSLGTTGYLNEQYF

v_call: TRBV12-3/TRBV12-4
j_call: TRBJ2-7
d_call: NA
clone_size: many
cdr3_nt: TGTGCCAGCAGTTTAGGGGGTCCGACAGCCTACGAGCAGTACTTC
cdr3_aa: CASSLGGPTAYEQYF

v_call: TRBV6-5
j_call: TRBJ1-1
d_call: NA
clone_size: many
cdr3_nt: TGTGCCAGCAGTTACAAGCTGGGTACCGTGACCACTGAAGCTTTCTTT
cdr3_aa: CASSYKLGTVTTEAFF

v_call: TRBV4-2
j_call: TRBJ2-1
d_call: TRBD2
clone_size: few
cdr3_nt: TGTGCCAGCAGCCAAGAAGTACTAGCGGGCTACAATGAGCAGTTCTTC
cdr3_aa: CASSQEVLAGYNEQFF

v_call: TRBV3-1
j_call: TRBJ2-5
d_call: NA
clone_size: NA
cdr3_nt: TGTGCCAGCAGCCGCAGGGTGGAGACCCAGTACTTC
cdr3_aa: CASSRRVETQYF

v_call: TRBV3-1
j_call: TRBJ2-1
d_call: NA
clone_size: many
cdr3_nt: TGTGCCAGCAGCCAAGTCGCTCATAGTTACAATGAGCAGTTCTTC
cdr3_aa: CASSQVAHSYNEQFF

v_call: TRBV6-1
j_call: TRBJ2-2
d_call: TRBD1
clone_size: NA
cdr3_nt: TGTGCCATCAGTACCGACCTGATCGGGACAGGGGACACCGGGGAGCTGTTTTTT
cdr3_aa: CAISTDLIGTGDTGELFF

v_call: TRBV20-1
j_call: TRBJ2-7
d_call: TRBD2
clone_size: many
cdr3_nt: TGCAGTGCCGCCAGCGGGGAGGTTACCTACGAGCAGTACTTC
cdr3_aa: CSAASGEVTYEQYF

v_call: TRBV19
j_call: TRBJ1-2
d_call: NA
clone_size: few
cdr3_nt: TGTGCCAGTAGTATACCCAGGAGAAACTATGGCTACACCTTC
cdr3_aa: CASSIPRRNYGYTF

v_call: TRBV12-3/TRBV12-4
j_call: TRBJ2-1
d_call: TRBD2
clone_size: NA
cdr3_nt: TGTGCCAGCAGTTTGAGGATGGAGCGGCTAGCGGGAGACAAGCACAATGAGCAGTTCTTC
cdr3_aa: CASSLRMERLAGDKHNEQFF

v_call: TRBV30
j_call: TRBJ2-1
d_call: NA
clone_size: few
cdr3_nt: TGTGCCTGGAGTGTACAGATGGGCAATGAGCAGTTCTTC
cdr3_aa: CAWSVQMGNEQFF

v_call: TRBV12-3/TRBV12-4
j_call: TRBJ2-7
d_call: TRBD2
clone_size: NA
cdr3_nt: TGTGCCAGCAGTCGAGCGGGAGTCTCCTACGAGCAGTGCTTC
cdr3_aa: CASSRAGVSYEQCF

v_call: TRBV7-8
j_call: TRBJ2-2
d_call: TRBD2
clone_size: NA
cdr3_nt: TGTGCCAGCAGCCGTCTTAGCGGGGGAAACACCGGGGAGCTGTTTTTT
cdr3_aa: CASSRLSGGNTGELFF

v_call: TRBV12-3/TRBV12-4
j_call: TRBJ1-5
d_call: NA
clone_size: many
cdr3_nt: TGTGCCAGCAGGCCTCACGTAAGTGAAGATCAGCCCCAGCATTTT
cdr3_aa: CASRPHVSEDQPQHF

v_call: TRBV10-3
j_call: TRBJ2-2
d_call: NA
clone_size: NA
cdr3_nt: TGTGCCATCAGTGAGTTGGGATTGGACGGGGAGCTGTTTTTT
cdr3_aa: CAISELGLDGELFF

v_call: TRBV19
j_call: TRBJ2-1
d_call: TRBD1
clone_size: few
cdr3_nt: TGTGCCAGTAGCAACGAGGGGCGGTCCGGACAGGTCCACAATGAGCAGTTCTTC
cdr3_aa: CASSNEGRSGQVHNEQFF

v_call: TRBV28
j_call: TRBJ2-7
d_call: NA
clone_size: many
cdr3_nt: TGTGCCAGCAGCTTAGCCTACGAGCAGTACTTC
cdr3_aa: CASSLAYEQYF

v_call: TRBV6-4
j_call: TRBJ1-5
d_call: NA
clone_size: once
cdr3_nt: TGTGCCAGCAGTACTCCGGGTCAAGATCCGAATCTCCAGCATTTT
cdr3_aa: CASSTPGQDPNLQHF

v_call: TRBV20-1
j_call: TRBJ1-5
d_call: TRBD1
clone_size: many
cdr3_nt: TGCAGTGCTAGCTACTCGGGACAGACTCAGCCCCAGCATTTT
cdr3_aa: CSASYSGQTQPQHF

v_call: TRBV6-1
j_call: TRBJ1-4
d_call: TRBD1
clone_size: NA
cdr3_nt: TGTGCCAGCAGTGACAGGGGGTTGGATGAAAAACTGTTTTTT
cdr3_aa: CASSDRGLDEKLFF

v_call: TRBV18
j_call: TRBJ2-1
d_call: NA
clone_size: many
cdr3_nt: TGTGCCAGCTCATCGCCCGGGGCAGGGGATCCCTACAATGAGCAGTTCTTC
cdr3_aa: CASSSPGAGDPYNEQFF

v_call: TRBV13
j_call: TRBJ2-7
d_call: TRBD1
clone_size: many
cdr3_nt: TGTGCCAGCAGCTTTAGGGACAGGCGAGATTCCTACGAGCAGTACTTC
cdr3_aa: CASSFRDRRDSYEQYF

v_call: TRBV20-1
j_call: TRBJ2-4
d_call: NA
clone_size: many
cdr3_nt: TGCAGTGCCGGTACTCAGCGGGTACTCAAAAACATTCAGTACTTC
cdr3_aa: CSAGTQRVLKNIQYF

v_call: TRBV25-1
j_call: TRBJ1-1
d_call: NA
clone_size: NA
cdr3_nt: TGTGCCAGCCGTGGAGGGGCGGGGAACACTGAAGCTTTCTTT
cdr3_aa: CASRGGAGNTEAFF

v_call: TRBV24-1
j_call: TRBJ2-2
d_call: NA
clone_size: few
cdr3_nt: TGTGCCACCAGTGATTTTTCCGGAGACATTAGCTCGTTCGGGGAGCTGTTTTTT
cdr3_aa: CATSDFSGDISSFGELFF

v_call: TRBV6-1
j_call: TRBJ2-5
d_call: TRBD1
clone_size: NA
cdr3_nt: TGTGCCAGCAGACCGGGGACAGGGGGCTGGCAAGAGACCCAGTACTTC
cdr3_aa: CASRPGTGGWQETQYF

v_call: TRBV29-1
j_call: TRBJ2-3
d_call: NA
clone_size: few
cdr3_nt: TGCAGCGTTGGTCAGGGGATAGATACGCAGTATTTT
cdr3_aa: CSVGQGIDTQYF

v_call: TRBV7-9
j_call: TRBJ2-7
d_call: TRBD2
clone_size: many
cdr3_nt: TGTGCCAGCAGCTTAGGGACTAGCAAGGCTGAGCAGTACTTC
cdr3_aa: CASSLGTSKAEQYF

v_call: TRBV19
j_call: TRBJ1-1
d_call: NA
clone_size: few
cdr3_nt: TGTGCCAGTATTTACGGGGCCGCGAACACTGAAGCTTTCTTT
cdr3_aa: CASIYGAANTEAFF

v_call: TRBV13
j_call: TRBJ2-1
d_call: NA
clone_size: few
cdr3_nt: TGTGCCAGCAGCCGTAAGGGAGGCCCCTACAATGAGCAGTTCTTC
cdr3_aa: CASSRKGGPYNEQFF

v_call: TRBV28
j_call: TRBJ2-7
d_call: NA
clone_size: many
cdr3_nt: TGTGCCAGCAACCTAGGGAGGTACTCCTACGAGCAGTACTTC
cdr3_aa: CASNLGRYSYEQYF

v_call: TRBV6-2/TRBV6-3
j_call: TRBJ2-1
d_call: NA
clone_size: many
cdr3_nt: TGTGCCAGCAGTTCCGACTACCTCTACAATGAGCAGTTCTTC
cdr3_aa: CASSSDYLYNEQFF